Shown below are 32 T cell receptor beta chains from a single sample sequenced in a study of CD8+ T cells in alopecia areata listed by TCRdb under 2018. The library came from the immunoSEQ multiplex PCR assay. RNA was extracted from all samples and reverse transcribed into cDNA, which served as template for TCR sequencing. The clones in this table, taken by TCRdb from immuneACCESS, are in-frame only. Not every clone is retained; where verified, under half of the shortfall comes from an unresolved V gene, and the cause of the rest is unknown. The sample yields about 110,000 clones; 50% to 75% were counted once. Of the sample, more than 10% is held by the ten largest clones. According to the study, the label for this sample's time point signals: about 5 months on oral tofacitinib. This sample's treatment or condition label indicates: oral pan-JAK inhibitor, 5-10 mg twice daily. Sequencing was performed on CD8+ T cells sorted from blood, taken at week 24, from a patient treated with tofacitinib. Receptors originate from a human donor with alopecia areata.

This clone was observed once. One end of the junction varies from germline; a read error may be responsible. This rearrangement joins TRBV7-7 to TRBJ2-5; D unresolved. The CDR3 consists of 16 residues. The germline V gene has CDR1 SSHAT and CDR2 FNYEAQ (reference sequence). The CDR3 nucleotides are TGTGCTAGCAGCCCCGGTTCCGAACAGCTGGGGTGGACCCAGTACTTC. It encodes CASSPGSEQLGWTQYF.

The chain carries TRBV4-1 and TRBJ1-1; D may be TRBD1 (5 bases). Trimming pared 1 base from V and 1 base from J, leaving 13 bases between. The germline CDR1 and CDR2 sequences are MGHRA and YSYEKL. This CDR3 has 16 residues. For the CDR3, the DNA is TGCGCCAGCAGCCAAGCCCCTGGCAGGGAGAACACTGAAGCTTTCTTT. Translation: CASSQAPGRENTEAFF.

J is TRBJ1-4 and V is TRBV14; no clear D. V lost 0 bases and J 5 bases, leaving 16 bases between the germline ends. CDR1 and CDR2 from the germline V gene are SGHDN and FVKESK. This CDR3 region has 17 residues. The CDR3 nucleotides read TGTGCCAGCAGCCAAGATGAGGTTAGAAGCCCGAATGAAAAACTGTTTTTT. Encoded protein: CASSQDEVRSPNEKLFF.

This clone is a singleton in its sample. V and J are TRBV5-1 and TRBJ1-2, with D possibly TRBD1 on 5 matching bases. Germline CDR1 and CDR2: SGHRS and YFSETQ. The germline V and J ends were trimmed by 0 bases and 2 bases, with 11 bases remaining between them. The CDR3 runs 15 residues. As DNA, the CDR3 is TGCGCCAGCAGCTTGGCCGAGGGGCCCAACTATGGCTACACCTTC. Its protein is CASSLAEGPNYGYTF.

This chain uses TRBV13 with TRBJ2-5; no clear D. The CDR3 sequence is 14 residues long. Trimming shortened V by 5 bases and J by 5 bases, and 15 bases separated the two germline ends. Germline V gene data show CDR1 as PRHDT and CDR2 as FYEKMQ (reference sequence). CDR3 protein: CASSHSTATETQYF. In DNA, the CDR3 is TGTGCCAGCAGCCACTCGACTGCGACCGAGACCCAGTACTTC.

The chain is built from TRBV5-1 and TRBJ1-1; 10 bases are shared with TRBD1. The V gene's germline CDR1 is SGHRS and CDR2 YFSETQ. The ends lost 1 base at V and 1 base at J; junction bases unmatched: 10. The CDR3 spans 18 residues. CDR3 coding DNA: TGCGCCAGCAGCTTGCATCCCGGGACAGGGGCTTCGAACACTGAAGCTTTCTTT. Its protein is CASSLHPGTGASNTEAFF. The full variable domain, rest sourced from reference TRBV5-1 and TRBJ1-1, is KAGVTQTPRYLIKTRGQQVTLSCSPISGHRSVSWYQQTPGQGLQFLFEYFSETQRNKGNFPGRFSGRQFSNSRSEMNVSTLELGDSALYLCASSLHPGTGASNTEAFFGQGTRLTVV.

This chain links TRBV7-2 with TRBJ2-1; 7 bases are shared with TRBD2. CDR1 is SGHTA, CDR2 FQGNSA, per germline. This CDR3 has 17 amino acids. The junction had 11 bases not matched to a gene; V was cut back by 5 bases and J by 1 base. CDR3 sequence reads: CASSRDGLADSYNEQFF. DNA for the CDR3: TGTGCCAGCAGCCGAGACGGGCTAGCGGATTCCTACAATGAGCAGTTCTTC.

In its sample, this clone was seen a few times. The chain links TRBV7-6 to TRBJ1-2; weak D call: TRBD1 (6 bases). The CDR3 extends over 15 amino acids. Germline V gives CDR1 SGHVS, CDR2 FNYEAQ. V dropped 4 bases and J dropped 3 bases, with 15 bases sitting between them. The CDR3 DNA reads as TGTGCCAGCAGCTCGGGTACAGGGTTGGACTATGGCTACACCTTC. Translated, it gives CASSSGTGLDYGYTF.

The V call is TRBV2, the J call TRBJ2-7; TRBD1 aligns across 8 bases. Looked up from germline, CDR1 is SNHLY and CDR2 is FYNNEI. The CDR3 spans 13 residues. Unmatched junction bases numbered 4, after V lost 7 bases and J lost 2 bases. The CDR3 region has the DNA TGTGCCAGCACCCCGACAGGGGCCTACGAGCAGTACTTC. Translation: CASTPTGAYEQYF. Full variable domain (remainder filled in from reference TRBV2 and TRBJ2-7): EPEVTQTPSHQVTQMGQEVILRCVPISNHLYFYWYRQILGQKVEFLVSFYNNEISEKSEIFDDQFSVERPDGSNFTLKIRSTKLEDSAMYFCASTPTGAYEQYFGPGTRLTVT.

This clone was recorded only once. The CDR3 spells CASSLGQGFSGNTIYF. The CDR3 DNA follows: TGTGCCAGCAGCTTGGGACAGGGTTTCTCTGGAAACACCATATATTTT. The V call is TRBV5-6, the J call TRBJ1-3, with 7 bases identical to TRBD1. The V gene end was trimmed by 0 bases and the J gene end by 0 bases; junction bases not matched to a gene: 3. Germline CDR1 and CDR2: SGHDT and YYEEEE. The CDR3 sequence is 16 residues long.

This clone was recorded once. In DNA form, the CDR3 reads TGTGCCAGCAGTTTATACCAGGGCTTAAACACTGAAGCTTTCTTT. Amino acids: CASSLYQGLNTEAFF. J is TRBJ1-1 and V is TRBV27; possibly TRBD1 for D (5 bases). CDR1 and CDR2 from the germline V gene are MNHEY and SMNVEV (reference sequence). The CDR3 covers 15 residues. The V end was cut by 1 base, the J end by 2 bases, with 11 bases between.

CDR3 region: CSVLPGTGHEKLFF. CDR3 in DNA: TGCAGCGTTTTGCCCGGGACAGGGCATGAAAAACTGTTTTTT. The gene calls are TRBV29-1 and TRBJ1-4; 9 bases agree with TRBD1. The CDR3 spans 14 residues. With 5 bases clipped from V and 6 bases from J, the junction kept 7 bases outside the gene matches. Germline values: CDR1 SQVTM, CDR2 ANQGSEA.

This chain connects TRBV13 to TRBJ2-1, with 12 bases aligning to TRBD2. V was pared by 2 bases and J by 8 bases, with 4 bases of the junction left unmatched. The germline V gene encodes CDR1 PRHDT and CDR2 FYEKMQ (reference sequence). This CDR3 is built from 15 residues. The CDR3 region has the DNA TGTGCCAGCAGCTTACCTAGCGGGGGGGTGTATGAGCAGTTCTTC. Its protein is CASSLPSGGVYEQFF.

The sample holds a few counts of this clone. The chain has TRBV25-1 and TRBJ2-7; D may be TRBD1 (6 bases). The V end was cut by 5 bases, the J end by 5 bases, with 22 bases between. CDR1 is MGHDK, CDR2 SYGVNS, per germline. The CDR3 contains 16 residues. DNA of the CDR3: TGTGCCAGCAGTTTTGCACCACCAGGGGTGAACGACGAGCAGTACTTC. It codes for CASSFAPPGVNDEQYF.

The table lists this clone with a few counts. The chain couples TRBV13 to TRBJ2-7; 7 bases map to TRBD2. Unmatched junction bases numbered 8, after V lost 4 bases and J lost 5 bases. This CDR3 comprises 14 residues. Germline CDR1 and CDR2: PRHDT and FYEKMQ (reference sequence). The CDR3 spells CASSSWGGIDEQYF. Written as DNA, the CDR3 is TGTGCCAGCAGCTCCTGGGGAGGGATCGACGAGCAGTACTTC.

Here the CDR3 DNA reads TGTGCCAGCCGGGGACAGGAGAACTACGAGCAGTACTTC. This gives the protein CASRGQENYEQYF. The chain links TRBV18 to TRBJ2-7; 8 bases align to TRBD1. CDR1 is KGHSH and CDR2 is LQKENI in the germline V gene. CDR3 length equals 13 residues. Germline trimming cut 8 bases from V and 3 bases from J; bases unmatched to any gene: 6.

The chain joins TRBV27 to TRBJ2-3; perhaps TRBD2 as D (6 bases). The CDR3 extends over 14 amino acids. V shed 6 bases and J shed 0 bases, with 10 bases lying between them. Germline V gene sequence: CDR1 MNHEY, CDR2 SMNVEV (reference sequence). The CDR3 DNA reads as TGTGCCAGCAGCCCCCGGGGGAGCACAGATACGCAGTATTTT. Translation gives CASSPRGSTDTQYF.

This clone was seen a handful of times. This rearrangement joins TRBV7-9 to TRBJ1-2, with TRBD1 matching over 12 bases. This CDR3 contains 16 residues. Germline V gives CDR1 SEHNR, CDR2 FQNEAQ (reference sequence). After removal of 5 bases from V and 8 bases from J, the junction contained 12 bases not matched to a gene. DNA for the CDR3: TGTGCCAGCAGCCCCGGGACAGGGGGCGCATATCGAGGCTACACCTTC. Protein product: CASSPGTGGAYRGYTF.

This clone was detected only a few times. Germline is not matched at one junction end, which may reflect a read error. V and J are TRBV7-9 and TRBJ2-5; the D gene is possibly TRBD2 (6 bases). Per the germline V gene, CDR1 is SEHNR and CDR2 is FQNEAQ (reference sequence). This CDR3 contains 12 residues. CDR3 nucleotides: TGTGCCAGCAGCCCCTTACGGGAGAACCAGTACTTC. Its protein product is CASSPLRENQYF. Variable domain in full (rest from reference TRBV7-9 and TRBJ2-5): DTGVSQNPRHKITKRGQNVTFRCDPISEHNRLYWYRQTLGQGPEFLTYFQNEAQLEKSRLLSDRFSAERPKGSFSTLEIQRTEQGDSAMYLCASSPLRENQYFGPGTRLLVL.

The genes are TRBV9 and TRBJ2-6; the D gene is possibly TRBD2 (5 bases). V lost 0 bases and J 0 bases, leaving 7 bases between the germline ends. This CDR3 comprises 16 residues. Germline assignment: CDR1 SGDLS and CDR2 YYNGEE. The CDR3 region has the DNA TGTGCCAGCAGCGTAGCGGACTCCTCTGGGGCCAACGTCCTGACTTTC. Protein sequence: CASSVADSSGANVLTF.

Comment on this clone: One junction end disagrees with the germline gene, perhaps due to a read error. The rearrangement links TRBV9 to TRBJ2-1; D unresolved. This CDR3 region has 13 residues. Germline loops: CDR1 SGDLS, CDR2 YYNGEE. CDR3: CASSVDVPNEQFF. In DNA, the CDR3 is TGTGCCAGCAGTGTAGACGTCCCCAATGAGCAGTTCTTC.

Here the CDR3 DNA reads TGCGCCAGCAGCCCGGACCTAGCTGAGCAGTTCTTC. Its protein product is CASSPDLAEQFF. The chain employs TRBV4-1 and TRBJ2-1; tentatively, D is TRBD2 (5 bases). The V end lost 4 bases, the J end lost 9 bases, and 10 bases lay between the germline ends. This CDR3 has 12 residues. Germline V lookup: CDR1 MGHRA, CDR2 YSYEKL.

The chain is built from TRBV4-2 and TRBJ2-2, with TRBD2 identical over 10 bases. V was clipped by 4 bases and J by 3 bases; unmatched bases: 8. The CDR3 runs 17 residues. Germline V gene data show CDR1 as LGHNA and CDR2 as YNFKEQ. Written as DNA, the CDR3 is TGTGCCAGCAGCCCGTCCGGGACTAGCGCGCACACCGGGGAGCTGTTTTTT. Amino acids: CASSPSGTSAHTGELFF.

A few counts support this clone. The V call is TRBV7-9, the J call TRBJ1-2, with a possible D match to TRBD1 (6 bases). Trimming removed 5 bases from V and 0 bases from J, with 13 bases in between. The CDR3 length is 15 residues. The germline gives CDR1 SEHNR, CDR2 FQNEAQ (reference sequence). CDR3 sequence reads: CASSPRGEANYGYTF. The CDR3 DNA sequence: TGTGCCAGCAGCCCAAGGGGGGAAGCTAACTATGGCTACACCTTC. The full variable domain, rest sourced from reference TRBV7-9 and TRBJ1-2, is DTGVSQNPRHKITKRGQNVTFRCDPISEHNRLYWYRQTLGQGPEFLTYFQNEAQLEKSRLLSDRFSAERPKGSFSTLEIQRTEQGDSAMYLCASSPRGEANYGYTFGSGTRLTVV.

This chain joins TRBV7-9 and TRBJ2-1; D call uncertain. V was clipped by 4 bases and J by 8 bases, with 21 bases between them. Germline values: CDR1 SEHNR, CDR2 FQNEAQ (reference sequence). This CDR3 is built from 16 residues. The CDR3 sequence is CASSSSTEGPLYEQFF. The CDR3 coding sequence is TGTGCCAGCAGCTCCTCGACGGAAGGCCCGTTGTATGAGCAGTTCTTC. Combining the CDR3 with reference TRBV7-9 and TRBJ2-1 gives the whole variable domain DTGVSQNPRHKITKRGQNVTFRCDPISEHNRLYWYRQTLGQGPEFLTYFQNEAQLEKSRLLSDRFSAERPKGSFSTLEIQRTEQGDSAMYLCASSSSTEGPLYEQFFGPGTRLTVL.

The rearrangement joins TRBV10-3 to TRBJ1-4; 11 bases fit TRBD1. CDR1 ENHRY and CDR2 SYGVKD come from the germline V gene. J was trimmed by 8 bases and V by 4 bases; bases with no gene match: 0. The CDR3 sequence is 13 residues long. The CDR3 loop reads CAISGDRGEKLFF. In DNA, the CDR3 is TGTGCCATCAGTGGGGACAGGGGGGAAAAACTGTTTTTT.

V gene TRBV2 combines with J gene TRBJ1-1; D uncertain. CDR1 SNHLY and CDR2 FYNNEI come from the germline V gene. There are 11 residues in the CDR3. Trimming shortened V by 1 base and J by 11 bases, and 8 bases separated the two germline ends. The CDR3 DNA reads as TGTGCCAGCAGTGAAGTGGGCTGGGCTTTCTTT. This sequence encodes CASSEVGWAFF.

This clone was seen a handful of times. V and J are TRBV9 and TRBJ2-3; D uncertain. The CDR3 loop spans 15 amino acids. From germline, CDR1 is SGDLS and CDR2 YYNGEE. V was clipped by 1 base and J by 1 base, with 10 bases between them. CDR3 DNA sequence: TGTGCCAGCAGCGTACCTACCTTCGGCACAGATACGCAGTATTTT. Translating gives CASSVPTFGTDTQYF.

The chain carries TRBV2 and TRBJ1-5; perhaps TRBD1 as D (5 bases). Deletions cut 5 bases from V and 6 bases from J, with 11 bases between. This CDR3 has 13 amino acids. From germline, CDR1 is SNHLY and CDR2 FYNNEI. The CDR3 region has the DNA TGTGCCAGCAGTTTTACAGGCTCTCAGCCCCAGCATTTT. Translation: CASSFTGSQPQHF. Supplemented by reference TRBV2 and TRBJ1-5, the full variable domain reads EPEVTQTPSHQVTQMGQEVILRCVPISNHLYFYWYRQILGQKVEFLVSFYNNEISEKSEIFDDQFSVERPDGSNFTLKIRSTKLEDSAMYFCASSFTGSQPQHFGDGTRLSIL.

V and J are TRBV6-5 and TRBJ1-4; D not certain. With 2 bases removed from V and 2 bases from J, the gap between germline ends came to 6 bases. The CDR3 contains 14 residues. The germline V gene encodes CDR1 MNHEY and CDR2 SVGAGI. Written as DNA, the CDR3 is TGTGCCAGCAGTTACAGCGCCACTAATGAAAAACTGTTTTTT. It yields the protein CASSYSATNEKLFF.

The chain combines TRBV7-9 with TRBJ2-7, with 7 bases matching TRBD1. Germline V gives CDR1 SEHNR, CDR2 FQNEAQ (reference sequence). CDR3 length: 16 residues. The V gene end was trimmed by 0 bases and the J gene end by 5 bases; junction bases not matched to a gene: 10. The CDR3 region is CASSLAWGGQGDEQYF. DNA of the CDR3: TGTGCCAGCAGCTTAGCGTGGGGCGGCCAGGGGGACGAGCAGTACTTC.

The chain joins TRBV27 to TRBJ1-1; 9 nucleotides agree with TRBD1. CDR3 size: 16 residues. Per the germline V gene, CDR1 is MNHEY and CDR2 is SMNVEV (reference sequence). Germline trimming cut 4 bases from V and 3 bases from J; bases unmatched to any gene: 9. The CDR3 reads CASSSGPGTGYTEAFF. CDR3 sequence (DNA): TGTGCCAGCAGTTCAGGCCCCGGGACAGGGTACACTGAAGCTTTCTTT.